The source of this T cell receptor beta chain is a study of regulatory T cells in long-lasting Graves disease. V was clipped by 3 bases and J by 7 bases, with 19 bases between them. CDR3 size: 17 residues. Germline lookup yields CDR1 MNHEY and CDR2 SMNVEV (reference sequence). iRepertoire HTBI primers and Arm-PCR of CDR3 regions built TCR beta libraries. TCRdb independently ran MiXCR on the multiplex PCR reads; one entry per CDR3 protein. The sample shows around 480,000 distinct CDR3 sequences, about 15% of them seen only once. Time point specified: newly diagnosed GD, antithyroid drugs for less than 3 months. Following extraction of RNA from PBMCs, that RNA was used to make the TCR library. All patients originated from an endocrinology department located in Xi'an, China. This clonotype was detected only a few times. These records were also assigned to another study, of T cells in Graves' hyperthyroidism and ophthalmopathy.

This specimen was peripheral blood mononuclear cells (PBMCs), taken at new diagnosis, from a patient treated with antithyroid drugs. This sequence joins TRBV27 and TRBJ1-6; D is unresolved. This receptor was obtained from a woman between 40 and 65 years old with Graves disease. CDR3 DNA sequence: TGTGCCAGCAGTTTGTCGAGAGGGCAGTTGGGGAATTCACCCCTCCACTTT. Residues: CASSLSRGQLGNSPLHF.